Sample share makes the clone carrying this TCR beta chain medium-sized (0.01 to 0.1%). The study included ophthalmopathy patients with Clinical Activity Score at least 3, NOSPECS grade at least 4 and duration under 3 months. A patient was excluded if there was uncontrolled infection, other autoimmune disease, pregnancy or lactation. The entry originates in a study of T cells in Graves' hyperthyroidism and ophthalmopathy. Germline V gene lookup returns CDR1 SGHTA and CDR2 FQGNSA. V was shortened by 5 bases and J by 3 bases, with 17 bases between the two germline ends. This CDR3 has 15 amino acids. Researchers took RNA transcripts and amplified the TCR beta CDR3 regions from them. HTBI primers drove first-round RT-PCR of the TCR CDR3. MiXCR was run by TCRdb on the multiplex PCR reads, yielding one entry per CDR3 protein. The sample carries 550,000 to 600,000 distinct CDR3 sequences, 12% to 15% recorded once.

The chain uses TRBV7-2 and TRBJ2-7; possibly TRBD1 for D (5 bases). The origin of this receptor is a woman in her late teens or twenties with Graves' ophthalmopathy. The sequenced material came from blood. The CDR3 sequence is CASSPLAGHSYEQYF. Written as DNA, the CDR3 is TGTGCCAGCAGCCCCCTCGCCGGACACAGCTACGAGCAGTACTTC.